The clone carrying this T cell receptor (beta chain) was detected ten times or more. The record originates from a study of T cells after yellow fever vaccination. TCRdb itself ran the 5' RACE reads through MiXCR, one entry per CDR3 protein. The sample records 110,000 or so distinct CDR3 sequences, about 7.8% being singletons. This TCR derives from a young man who received the YFV17D yellow fever vaccine. The specimen was CD4+ T cells sorted from PBMCs, collected about 41 days after the first yellow fever vaccination.

The CDR3: CASTSAGPGQGAVGYTF. For the CDR3, the DNA is TGTGCCAGCACTTCCGCGGGTCCGGGACAGGGGGCTGTTGGCTACACCTTC. The chain couples TRBV6-5 to TRBJ1-2; TRBD1 aligns across 12 bases. The CDR3 sequence is 17 residues long. Germline assignment: CDR1 MNHEY and CDR2 SVGAGI. V lost 7 bases to trimming and J lost 7 bases; unmatched junction nucleotides: 16.